This record concerns one TCR beta chain sequence. This entry is derived from a study of shared clonotypes between healthy human individuals. Using immunoSEQ multiplex PCR, the repertoire was profiled, and TCRdb retains in-frame clones only, with some absent. The data contain about 490,000 clones, 76% of them singletons. The germline CDR1 and CDR2 sequences are SGHTA and FQGTGA. J lost 8 bases, V lost 3 bases, and 5 bases had no gene match. CDR3 size: 14 residues. The clonotype originates from a middle-aged woman in good health. Some clones in this sample may be carry-over from other donors' samples. The chain has TRBV7-3 and TRBJ2-1; TRBD2 aligns across 9 bases. Sequencing used PBMCs. CDR3 DNA sequence: TGTGCCAGCAGCTTCAGTCTAGCGGGATATGAGCAGTTCTTC. This encodes CASSFSLAGYEQFF. The full variable domain, rest sourced from reference TRBV7-3 and TRBJ2-1, is GAGVSQTPSNKVTEKGKYVELRCDPISGHTALYWYRQSLGQGPEFLIYFQGTGAADDSGLPNDRFFAVRPEGSVSTLKIQRTERGDSAVYLCASSFSLAGYEQFFGPGTRLTVL.